These 20 T cell receptor beta chains were all obtained from the same sample, sequenced in a study of response to subunit inactivated influenza vaccine. Each CDR3 protein gets one entry after TCRdb re-called the RT-PCR reads with MiXCR. Here the sample spans more than 500,000 distinct CDR3 sequences, around 10% being singletons. The same sample was also studied in work on T cells expressing NK-cell markers. That investigation notes: 5'RACE template switching built TCR beta cDNA with unique molecular identifiers.

The starting material was PBMCs from blood, obtained on the day of vaccination. The receptors were sampled from a man aged 50-60 years who received an inactivated influenza vaccine.

This clonotype has a handful of counts. The V call is TRBV7-2, the J call TRBJ1-5; possible D gene TRBD1, 6 bases. The V gene's germline CDR1 is SGHTA and CDR2 FQGNSA. CDR3 length equals 14 residues. The V gene lost 5 bases and the J gene lost 5 bases, with 13 bases spanning the gap. The CDR3 DNA is TGTGCCAGCAGCGAAACAGGGCCGCATCAGCCCCAGCATTTT. It specifies CASSETGPHQPQHF.

The rearrangement joins TRBV7-2 to TRBJ2-7; no reliable D call. Germline V gene sequence: CDR1 SGHTA, CDR2 FQGNSA. The germline V and J ends were trimmed by 5 bases and 2 bases, with 4 bases remaining between them. The CDR3 is 11 residues long. This CDR3 reads CASSITYEQYF. CDR3 DNA sequence: TGTGCCAGCAGCATAACCTACGAGCAGTACTTC. The full variable domain, completed using reference TRBV7-2 and TRBJ2-7, is GAGVSQSPSNKVTEKGKDVELRCDPISGHTALYWYRQSLGQGLEFLIYFQGNSAPDKSGLPSDRFSAERTGGSVSTLTIQRTQQEDSAVYLCASSITYEQYFGPGTRLTVT.

There are many counts of this clonotype. The rearrangement uses TRBV30 and TRBJ1-5; TRBD1 matches 7 bases. Germline-derived CDR1 and CDR2 are GTSNPN and SVGIG (reference sequence). V shed 1 base and J 7 bases; nucleotides not matched to a gene: 4. This CDR3 has 13 residues. CDR3 DNA sequence: TGTGCCTGGAGTGCTCACAGGGGACAGCCCCAGCATTTT. Protein: CAWSAHRGQPQHF.

The rearrangement joins TRBV18 to TRBJ1-1; the D is unclear. From germline, CDR1 is KGHSH and CDR2 LQKENI. The V end was cut by 4 bases, the J end by 4 bases, with 7 bases between. The length of the CDR3 is 12 residues. CDR3 protein: CASSRDPTEAFF. Written as DNA, the CDR3 is TGTGCCAGCTCACGTGATCCCACTGAAGCTTTCTTT.

This clonotype has a count of ten or more. The chain employs TRBV11-2 and TRBJ2-3; D is unresolved. The germline CDR1 and CDR2 sequences are SGHAT and FQNNGV. The CDR3 spans 18 residues. Trimming took 4 bases from V and 2 from J, leaving 22 bases between them. CDR3 sequence (DNA): TGTGCCAGCAGCTCCCAACTTGGAAGATCTACCCTCACAGATACGCAGTATTTT. Its protein is CASSSQLGRSTLTDTQYF. Using reference TRBV11-2 and TRBJ2-3 for the parts outside the CDR3, the full variable domain is EAGVAQSPRYKIIEKRQSVAFWCNPISGHATLYWYQQILGQGPKLLIQFQNNGVVDDSQLPKDRFSAERLKGVDSTLKIQPAKLEDSAVYLCASSSQLGRSTLTDTQYFGPGTRLTVL.

This clonotype was observed a handful of times. This sequence joins TRBV6-1 and TRBJ1-5; no clear D. Germline lookup yields CDR1 MNHNS and CDR2 SASEGT. The CDR3 has 15 residues. Trimming pared 2 bases from V and 2 bases from J, leaving 10 bases between. Written as DNA, the CDR3 is TGTGCCAGCAGTGAAAGGAAGATGGGCAATCAGCCCCAGCATTTT. This translates into CASSERKMGNQPQHF.

CDR3 residues: CASRPRSGAFNSPLHF. CDR3 bases: TGTGCCAGCAGGCCCAGATCCGGCGCCTTTAATTCACCCCTCCACTTT. The V gene is TRBV7-2, the J gene TRBJ1-6; D is undetermined. V was cut by 6 bases and J by 6 bases, with 18 bases left in between. The CDR3 contains 16 residues. Germline assignment: CDR1 SGHTA and CDR2 FQGNSA.

This clonotype was found many times. The chain joins TRBV10-3 to TRBJ2-3; no definite D call. V lost 8 bases and J lost 9, with 15 bases in between. The CDR3 runs to 12 residues. Germline loops: CDR1 ENHRY, CDR2 SYGVKD. CDR3 protein: CAISVDKETQYF. CDR3 sequence (DNA): TGTGCCATCTCTGTGGATAAAGAAACGCAGTATTTT.

V is TRBV6-4 and J is TRBJ2-1; 7 positions match TRBD2. This CDR3 spans 14 amino acids. The V and J ends lost 5 bases and 3 bases, in that order; junction bases with no gene match: 4. Germline values: CDR1 MRHNA, CDR2 SNTAGT. The CDR3 region is CASSYGGGYNEQFF. As DNA, the CDR3 is TGTGCCAGCAGTTATGGCGGGGGCTACAATGAGCAGTTCTTC.

This clonotype was detected only a few times. V is TRBV7-9 and J is TRBJ2-2; D is ambiguous. CDR3 length: 16 amino acids. V was cut by 0 bases and J by 1 base, with 9 bases left in between. The germline V gene has CDR1 SEHNR and CDR2 FQNEAQ (reference sequence). The CDR3: CASSLALVLNTGELFF. For the CDR3, the DNA is TGTGCCAGCAGCTTAGCGCTAGTGTTGAACACCGGGGAGCTGTTTTTT.

In this sample, this clonotype turned up a few times. The chain couples TRBV9 to TRBJ2-7, with D tentatively TRBD2 (6 bases). Trimming removed 0 bases from V and 3 bases from J, with 10 bases in between. Germline CDR1 SGDLS, CDR2 YYNGEE. This CDR3 is built from 14 residues. For the CDR3, the DNA is TGTGCCAGCAGCGTAGGGTGGGGGGTCTACGAGCAGTACTTC. This codes for CASSVGWGVYEQYF.

With respect to this clonotype: One junction end disagrees with the germline gene, perhaps due to a read error. The V call is TRBV6-1, the J call TRBJ1-2; tentative D call: TRBD1 (5 bases). The CDR3 contains 13 residues. In germline, CDR1 is MNHNS, CDR2 SASEGT. CDR3 in DNA: TGTGCCAGCAGGAGTGGGGCAGTCGATGGCTACTCCTTC. This translates into CASRSGAVDGYSF.

The chain carries TRBV2 and TRBJ1-4; D is unclear. With 7 bases removed from V and 8 bases from J, the gap between germline ends came to 20 bases. Looked up from germline, CDR1 is SNHLY and CDR2 is FYNNEI. The CDR3 consists of 15 residues. The CDR3 loop is CASKALNPKGEKLFF. The DNA of the CDR3 is TGTGCCAGCAAGGCTTTAAATCCAAAGGGCGAAAAACTGTTTTTT.

This clonotype was recorded a few times. The CDR3 coding sequence is TGTGCCAGCAGTGGCGTCGGGGGGACTGACACTGAAGCTTTCTTT. This gives the protein CASSGVGGTDTEAFF. The V call is TRBV2, the J call TRBJ1-1; a weak D match, TRBD1 (5 bases). The germline gives CDR1 SNHLY, CDR2 FYNNEI. V lost 4 bases and J lost 3, with 15 bases in between. CDR3 length: 15 amino acids.

The chain uses TRBV29-1 and TRBJ2-2; D might be TRBD2 (6 bases). Trimming stripped 8 bases from V and 5 bases from J, with 15 bases between. CDR1 is SQVTM and CDR2 is ANQGSEA in the germline V gene. This CDR3 is 13 amino acids long. Here the CDR3 DNA reads TGCAGCATCATTGCTGGGGGGACCGGGGAGCTGTTTTTT. This gives the protein CSIIAGGTGELFF.

In its sample, this clonotype was seen a few times. The chain carries TRBV10-3 and TRBJ1-2; D unresolved. CDR1 is ENHRY and CDR2 is SYGVKD in the germline V gene. The CDR3 contains 14 residues. V dropped 0 bases and J dropped 3 bases, with 8 bases sitting between them. The CDR3 DNA reads TGTGCCATCAGTGAGTCGATTGGATACTATGGCTACACCTTC. It translates to CAISESIGYYGYTF.

In this sample, this clonotype turned up many times. The gene calls are TRBV27 and TRBJ2-1; D is perhaps TRBD1 (6 bases). The CDR3 is 15 amino acids. Germline V lookup: CDR1 MNHEY, CDR2 SMNVEV (reference sequence). V gave up 6 bases and J gave up 3 bases, with 15 bases separating them. The chain's CDR3 is CASRPNRAFYNEQFF. CDR3 coding DNA: TGTGCCAGCAGGCCTAACAGGGCATTCTACAATGAGCAGTTCTTC.

The chain has TRBV7-9 and TRBJ2-1; no clear D. The CDR3 loop spans 16 amino acids. The ends were cut back, 2 bases at V and 5 bases at J, with 16 bases in the middle. Per germline, CDR1 SEHNR and CDR2 FQNEAQ (reference sequence). CDR3 loop: CASSLLSVGPNNEQFF. The CDR3 DNA sequence: TGTGCCAGCAGCTTACTATCTGTAGGACCAAACAATGAGCAGTTCTTC.

This clonotype was counted a few times. One junction end disagrees with the germline gene, perhaps due to a read error. The V gene is TRBV4-1, the J gene TRBJ2-3, with 8 positions matching TRBD1. Per germline, CDR1 MGHRA and CDR2 YSYEKL. This CDR3 contains 15 residues. This chain's CDR3 is CASNQQGGSTDTQYF. Here the CDR3 DNA reads TGCGCCAGCAACCAACAGGGGGGATCCACAGATACGCAGTATTTT.

The genes are TRBV19 and TRBJ2-2; D not resolved. There are 18 residues in the CDR3. Germline V gene data show CDR1 as LNHDA and CDR2 as SQIVND (reference sequence). V was cut by 5 bases and J by 2 bases, with 21 bases left in between. The CDR3 loop reads CASSPQYLLVRNTGELFF. Here the CDR3 DNA reads TGTGCCAGTAGTCCACAATATCTCCTGGTTAGAAACACCGGGGAGCTGTTTTTT.